The 22 T cell receptor beta chains listed next were all sequenced from one sample in a study of sequential checkpoint blockade in melanoma. TCRdb's table, derived via immunoSEQ multiplex PCR, lists solely in-frame clones and lacks some. The sample consists of approximately 4,900 clones, approximately 23% of them appearing once. Specified treatment: randomized to nivolumab then ipilimumab (arm A) or the reverse (arm B). The material was tumor tissue (inferred from file names), obtained from a patient given nivolumab and ipilimumab in sequence. The receptor source for this set is a human donor with melanoma.

J is TRBJ2-7 and V is TRBV18; no reliable D call. The length of the CDR3 is 12 residues. The germline V gene has CDR1 KGHSH and CDR2 LQKENI. Trimming shortened V by 3 bases and J by 2 bases, and 5 bases separated the two germline ends. This chain's CDR3 is CASSPQPYEQYF. The CDR3 DNA follows: TGTGCCAGCTCACCCCAACCCTACGAGCAGTACTTC.

In its sample, this clone is medium-sized (0.01 to 0.1%). The J gene is TRBJ2-7, the V gene TRBV6-7; 8 bases line up with TRBD2. TRBV6-7 is assigned to the ORF class and has an uncertain function. The CDR3 sequence is 11 residues long. Losses at the gene ends were 11 bases for V and 7 bases for J; bases not matched to a gene: 7. Here the CDR3 DNA reads TGTGCCGGATCGATAGCGGGAGAGCAGTACTTC. Translated: CAGSIAGEQYF.

This clone was picked up a small number of times. The chain is built from TRBV9 and TRBJ2-7; possibly TRBD1 or TRBD2 for D (5 bases each). This CDR3 spans 13 amino acids. Germline V gives CDR1 SGDLS, CDR2 YYNGEE. V dropped 5 bases and J dropped 2 bases, with 11 bases sitting between them. Written as DNA, the CDR3 is TGTGCCAGCAGTAGGGACGGGGCCTACGAGCAGTACTTC. Its translation: CASSRDGAYEQYF.

The chain recombines TRBV10-2 with TRBJ2-1, with a weak D call TRBD2 (6 bases). Deletions cut 3 bases from V and 6 bases from J, with 15 bases between. The CDR3 length is 15 residues. Germline V lookup: CDR1 WSHSY, CDR2 SAAADI. CDR3 in DNA: TGCGCCAGCAGTGATTTAGCGGCCCCCGGCAATGAGCAGTTCTTC. It encodes CASSDLAAPGNEQFF.

The rearrangement uses TRBV19 and TRBJ2-1; D gene uncertain. CDR1 is LNHDA and CDR2 is SQIVND in the germline V gene (reference sequence). The V end lost 0 bases, the J end lost 9 bases, and 9 bases lay between the germline ends. The CDR3 extends over 13 amino acids. CDR3 in amino acids: CASSIDRSGEQFF. The CDR3 DNA sequence: TGTGCCAGTAGTATAGATCGTAGTGGTGAGCAGTTCTTC.

In its sample, this clone was seen a few times. The J gene is TRBJ2-5, the V gene TRBV30, with 8 bases that match TRBD1. The CDR3 spans 13 residues. Germline assignment: CDR1 GTSNPN and CDR2 SVGIG (reference sequence). Losses at the gene ends were 2 bases for V and 4 bases for J; bases not matched to a gene: 3. Here the CDR3 DNA reads TGTGCCTGGAGTCCAGGGGGCGTAGAGACCCAGTACTTC. Amino acid sequence: CAWSPGGVETQYF.

The chain links TRBV15 to TRBJ1-3, with 8 nucleotides matching TRBD1. Germline trimming cut 2 bases from V and 3 bases from J; bases unmatched to any gene: 12. The CDR3 covers 18 residues. The germline CDR1 and CDR2 sequences are LNHNV and YYDKDF (reference sequence). Here the CDR3 reads CATSRHRPDRGGGNTIYF. DNA for the CDR3: TGTGCCACCAGCAGACACCGACCTGACAGGGGAGGTGGAAACACCATATATTTT.

This clone was observed once. CDR3 loop: CASVHSANSNQPQHF. The CDR3 DNA reads as TGTGCCAGCGTTCACAGTGCCAATAGCAATCAGCCCCAGCATTTT. The rearrangement uses TRBV18 and TRBJ1-5; D gene ambiguous. CDR3 length equals 15 residues. Germline loops: CDR1 KGHSH, CDR2 LQKENI. V lost 8 bases and J 0 bases, leaving 14 bases between the germline ends.

The table lists this clone with a few counts. V gene TRBV28 combines with J gene TRBJ2-4; D remains unclear. The CDR3 covers 13 residues. Germline assignment: CDR1 MDHEN and CDR2 SYDVKM. Trimming left V 5 bases short and J 2 bases short, with 7 bases between. CDR3 nucleotide sequence: TGTGCCAGCAGTCCTCAGTCCAAAAACATTCAGTACTTC. Translated: CASSPQSKNIQYF.

This clone was counted ten times or more. The V call is TRBV9, the J call TRBJ1-6; 7 bases are a match to TRBD1. Germline V gene lookup returns CDR1 SGDLS and CDR2 YYNGEE. V was clipped by 0 bases and J by 8 bases; unmatched bases: 8. The CDR3 has 16 residues. The CDR3 here is CASSVGFETGYSPLHF. The DNA for the CDR3 is TGTGCCAGCAGCGTAGGTTTTGAGACAGGGTATTCACCCCTCCACTTT.

The chain has TRBV9 and TRBJ1-4; D uncertain. Germline values: CDR1 SGDLS, CDR2 YYNGEE. Trimming cost V 3 bases and J 1 base, with 13 bases left between them. The CDR3 has 16 residues. The CDR3 DNA is TGTGCCAGCAGCGGACCCCCGGGAGGAACTAATGAAAAACTGTTTTTT. Amino acid sequence: CASSGPPGGTNEKLFF.

This clone was counted ten times or more. The chain recombines TRBV9 with TRBJ2-5; 11 bases match TRBD2. The CDR3 extends over 15 amino acids. V shed 4 bases and J 3 bases; nucleotides not matched to a gene: 5. Germline V gives CDR1 SGDLS, CDR2 YYNGEE. The CDR3 DNA sequence: TGTGCCAGCAGCCCCCAGGGACTAGCGGAAGAGACCCAGTACTTC. It encodes CASSPQGLAEETQYF.

The chain uses TRBV11-3 and TRBJ1-5; TRBD1 agrees at 8 bases. J gave up 7 bases and V 4 bases, and 6 bases lay outside the gene matches. Germline CDR1 is SGHNT and CDR2 is YENEEA. This CDR3 spans 14 amino acids. CDR3 DNA sequence: TGTGCCAGCAGCTCCGGACAGGGAGGGCAGCCCCAGCATTTT. Protein product: CASSSGQGGQPQHF.

By proportion, this clone is medium-sized. The CDR3 is CASSYPGTENEQFF. The DNA for the CDR3 is TGTGCCAGCAGTTACCCCGGGACCGAAAATGAGCAGTTCTTC. The V and J genes are TRBV6-8 and TRBJ2-1, with D perhaps TRBD1 or TRBD2 (5 bases each). This CDR3 contains 14 residues. CDR1 is MNHGY and CDR2 is SAAAGT in the germline V gene. V was pared by 2 bases and J by 7 bases, with 12 bases between.

This clone qualifies as medium-sized. The chain has TRBV6-8 and TRBJ2-1, with D perhaps TRBD2 (6 bases). The V and J ends lost 4 bases and 6 bases respectively, with 10 bases between them. Germline CDR1 reads MNHGY; CDR2 reads SAAAGT. This CDR3 has 13 amino acids. CDR3 in DNA: TGTGCCAGCAGTTGGCCGGGAGCCAATGAGCAGTTCTTC. Its protein product is CASSWPGANEQFF.

With respect to this clone: The junction differs from germline at one of its ends, possibly a read error. The chain uses TRBV6-8 and TRBJ2-7, with 7 positions matching TRBD1. This CDR3 contains 13 residues. Germline values: CDR1 MNHGY, CDR2 SAAAGT. The CDR3 sequence is CAISPGQPGEQYF. CDR3 DNA sequence: TGTGCCATCAGTCCGGGACAGCCGGGCGAGCAGTACTTC.

V is TRBV6-8 and J is TRBJ2-1, with D uncertain. The V gene lost 0 bases and the J gene lost 3 bases, with 3 bases spanning the gap. The V gene's germline CDR1 is MNHGY and CDR2 SAAAGT. This CDR3 spans 13 amino acids. Here the CDR3 DNA reads TGTGCCAGCAGTTACTCTCACTACAATGAGCAGTTCTTC. This translates into CASSYSHYNEQFF.

This clone was observed a few times. The gene calls are TRBV11-3 and TRBJ2-7; TRBD1 matches 9 bases. This CDR3 is built from 14 residues. CDR1 and CDR2 from the germline V gene are SGHNT and YENEEA. Trimming cost V 4 bases and J 5 bases; bases outside gene matches: 6. The CDR3 region is CASSSDRGTNEQYF. In DNA, the CDR3 is TGTGCCAGCAGCTCGGACAGGGGAACGAACGAGCAGTACTTC. Looking up the rest from reference TRBV11-3 and TRBJ2-7 gives the full variable domain: EAGVVQSPRYKIIEKKQPVAFWCNPISGHNTLYWYLQNLGQGPELLIRYENEEAVDDSQLPKDRFSAERLKGVDSTLKIQPAELGDSAVYLCASSSDRGTNEQYFGPGTRLTVT.

V is TRBV6-8 and J is TRBJ2-7; D may be TRBD1 (5 bases). The V end lost 4 bases, the J end lost 2 bases, and 9 bases lay between the germline ends. CDR3 length: 13 residues. Germline V gene lookup returns CDR1 MNHGY and CDR2 SAAAGT. The CDR3 coding sequence is TGTGCCAGCAGTTTGGGGCCACCCTACGAGCAGTACTTC. It codes for CASSLGPPYEQYF.

The sample holds many counts of this clone. The chain links TRBV6-8 to TRBJ2-3; D perhaps matches TRBD1 (7 bases). With 10 bases removed from V and 0 bases from J, the gap between germline ends came to 17 bases. The CDR3 is 15 amino acids. Germline lookup yields CDR1 MNHGY and CDR2 SAAAGT. The CDR3 loop reads CATLAGQTSTDTQYF. CDR3 bases: TGTGCCACCCTCGCGGGACAGACTAGCACAGATACGCAGTATTTT.

This clone was found a few times. J is TRBJ1-1 and V is TRBV28, with 9 bases aligning to TRBD1. Trimming cost V 7 bases and J 4 bases; bases outside gene matches: 7. This CDR3 is built from 14 residues. CDR1 is MDHEN and CDR2 is SYDVKM in the germline V gene. The CDR3 sequence: CASIRDRVSTEAFF. DNA for the CDR3: TGTGCCAGCATACGGGACAGGGTGAGCACTGAAGCTTTCTTT.

This rearrangement joins TRBV23-1 to TRBJ2-1; D gene ambiguous. TRBV23-1 qualifies as an ORF whose function is uncertain. V lost 8 bases and J 4 bases, leaving 12 bases between the germline ends. This CDR3 has 13 amino acids. The CDR3 reads CASPSKGYNEQFF. The CDR3 nucleotides are TGCGCCAGCCCCTCAAAGGGTTACAATGAGCAGTTCTTC.